Listed below are T cell receptor beta chains from one sample, sequenced in a study of blood T cells in healthy people across ages. TCRdb independently ran MiXCR on the 5' RACE reads; one entry per CDR3 protein. This repertoire shows 780,000 or so distinct CDR3 sequences, approximately 25% found once; its top ten account for under 4%. The sample was also reused in another study, on T cells of mothers and their children.

The source material was blood. All receptors derive from a boy younger than 18 in good health. Both conserved end residues are part of each CDR3. D genes are given only for firm matches. Expanded clones get a size class; other rows say once, few or many, or leave the size out.

length: 14; size: NA; J: TRBJ2-1; V: TRBV24-1; D: TRBD1; DNA: TGTGCCACCAGTGATCCCACAGGGGACAATGAGCAGTTCTTC; CDR3: CATSDPTGDNEQFF
length: 13; size: NA; J: TRBJ2-1; V: TRBV5-1; D: NA; DNA: TGCGCCAGCAGCTTGGGGCCGGTCAATGAGCAGTTCTTC; CDR3: CASSLGPVNEQFF
length: 12; size: few; J: TRBJ2-1; V: TRBV29-1; D: NA; DNA: TGCAGCGTTGCCGAAGGGACCAATGAGCAGTTCTTC; CDR3: CSVAEGTNEQFF
length: 15; size: few; J: TRBJ1-5; V: TRBV11-2; D: NA; DNA: TGTGCCAGCAGCTTAGGACGTCAGGTCGGTCAGCCCCAGCATTTT; CDR3: CASSLGRQVGQPQHF
length: 14; size: few; J: TRBJ2-3; V: TRBV29-1; D: TRBD2; DNA: TGCAGCGTTGAAGCTAGCGGAGACACAGATACGCAGTATTTT; CDR3: CSVEASGDTDTQYF
length: 19; size: few; J: TRBJ1-4; V: TRBV4-1; D: TRBD1; DNA: TGCGCCAGCAGCCAAGGACCCGGACAGGGCCTAGCGACTAATGAAAAACTGTTTTTT; CDR3: CASSQGPGQGLATNEKLFF
length: 16; size: few; J: TRBJ1-4; V: TRBV28; D: NA; DNA: TGTGCCAGCAGTGCCCGTGGGGAGCTGGGCAGGGAAAAACTGTTTTTT; CDR3: CASSARGELGREKLFF
length: 16; size: few; J: TRBJ2-3; V: TRBV9; D: NA; DNA: TGTGCCAGCAGCGTAAGGTGGGACGAAGTCACAGATACGCAGTATTTT; CDR3: CASSVRWDEVTDTQYF
length: 12; size: once; J: TRBJ2-4; V: TRBV20-1; D: TRBD1; DNA: TGCAATGCTCAAGGACAGGAAAACATTCAGTACTTC; CDR3: CNAQGQENIQYF
length: 17; size: NA; J: TRBJ1-4; V: TRBV12-3/TRBV12-4; D: NA; DNA: TGTGCCAGCAGTTTAGCGTGGCAGTTTGCAACTAATGAAAAACTGTTTTTT; CDR3: CASSLAWQFATNEKLFF
length: 13; size: NA; J: TRBJ2-1; V: TRBV2; D: NA; DNA: TGTGCCAGCAAGGAGGGGTGGTCGGATGAGCAGTTCTTC; CDR3: CASKEGWSDEQFF
length: 13; size: few; J: TRBJ2-3; V: TRBV30; D: NA; DNA: TGTGCCTGGGGTGGGCCGAGCACAGATACGCAGTATTTT; CDR3: CAWGGPSTDTQYF
length: 15; size: NA; J: TRBJ2-1; V: TRBV15; D: NA; DNA: TGTGCCACCAGCAGAGATTTGGGGCCCCACAATGAGCAGTTCTTC; CDR3: CATSRDLGPHNEQFF
length: 13; size: NA; J: TRBJ2-1; V: TRBV2; D: NA; DNA: TGTGCCAGCAGTCTATCTAGGACCAATGAGCAGTTCTTC; CDR3: CASSLSRTNEQFF
length: 16; size: NA; J: TRBJ2-7; V: TRBV27; D: NA; DNA: TGTGCCAGCAGTTTATCGGCCCCGGACAGCTCCTACGAGCAGTACTTC; CDR3: CASSLSAPDSSYEQYF
length: 15; size: NA; J: TRBJ2-7; V: TRBV12-3/TRBV12-4; D: TRBD1; DNA: TGTGCCAGCAGTTCGTGGGACAGGGGGATCTACGAGCAGTACTTC; CDR3: CASSSWDRGIYEQYF
length: 13; size: NA; J: TRBJ2-3; V: TRBV4-2; D: NA; DNA: TGTGCCAGCAGCCATGGGACTTTGGATACGCAGTATTTT; CDR3: CASSHGTLDTQYF
length: 14; size: few; J: TRBJ2-5; V: TRBV20-1; D: NA; DNA: TGCAGTGCGTTATGGACCAGCCCCAGAGAGACCCAGTACTTC; CDR3: CSALWTSPRETQYF
length: 13; size: NA; J: TRBJ1-1; V: TRBV5-1; D: NA; DNA: TGCGCCTCCAAAGGGGATATGAACACGGAAGCTTTCTTT; CDR3: CASKGDMNTEAFF
length: 16; size: few; J: TRBJ2-3; V: TRBV4-3; D: NA; DNA: TGCGCCAGCAGCCAAGATGGGTCGGCGGGCACAGATACGCAGTATTTT; CDR3: CASSQDGSAGTDTQYF
length: 17; size: NA; J: TRBJ1-1; V: TRBV2; D: TRBD1; DNA: TGTGCCAGCAGTGTGCGGGACAGGGGGCGCCGGGACACTGAAGCTTGCTTT; CDR3: CASSVRDRGRRDTEACF
length: 14; size: few; J: TRBJ2-1; V: TRBV3-1; D: NA; DNA: TGTGCCAGCAGCCCCACCATCTCCTACAATGAGCAGTTCTTC; CDR3: CASSPTISYNEQFF
length: 17; size: few; J: TRBJ2-3; V: TRBV12-3/TRBV12-4; D: NA; DNA: TGTGCCAGCAGTTCCCATCTAGGGGCTTGGGGCGCAGATACGCAGTATTTT; CDR3: CASSSHLGAWGADTQYF